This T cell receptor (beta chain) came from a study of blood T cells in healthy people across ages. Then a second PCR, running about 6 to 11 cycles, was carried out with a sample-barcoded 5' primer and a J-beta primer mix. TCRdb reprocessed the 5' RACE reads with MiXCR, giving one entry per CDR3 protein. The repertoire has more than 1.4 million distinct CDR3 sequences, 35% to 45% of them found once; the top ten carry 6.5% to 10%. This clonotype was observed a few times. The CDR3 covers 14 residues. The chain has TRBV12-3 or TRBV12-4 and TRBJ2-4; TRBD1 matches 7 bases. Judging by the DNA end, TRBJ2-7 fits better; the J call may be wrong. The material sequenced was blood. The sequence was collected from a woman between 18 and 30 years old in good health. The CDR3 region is CASSRGQDTYEQYF. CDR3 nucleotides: TGTGCCAGCAGTCGAGGACAGGATACCTACGAGCAGTACTTC.